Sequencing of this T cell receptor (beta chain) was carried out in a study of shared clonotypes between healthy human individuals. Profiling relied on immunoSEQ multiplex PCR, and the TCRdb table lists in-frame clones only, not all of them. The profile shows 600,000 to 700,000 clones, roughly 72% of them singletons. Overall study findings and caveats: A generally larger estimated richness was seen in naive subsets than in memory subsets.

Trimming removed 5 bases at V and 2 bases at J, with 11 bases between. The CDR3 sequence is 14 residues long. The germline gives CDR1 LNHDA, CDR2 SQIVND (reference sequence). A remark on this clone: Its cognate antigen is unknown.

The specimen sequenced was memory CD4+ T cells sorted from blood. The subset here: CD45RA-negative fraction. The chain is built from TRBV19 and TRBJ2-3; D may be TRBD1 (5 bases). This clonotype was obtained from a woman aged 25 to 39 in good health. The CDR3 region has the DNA TGTGCCAGTAGTCCACAGACAGCCACAGATACGCAGTATTTT. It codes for CASSPQTATDTQYF. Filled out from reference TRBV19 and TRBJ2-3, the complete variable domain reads DGGITQSPKYLFRKEGQNVTLSCEQNLNHDAMYWYRQDPGQGLRLIYYSQIVNDFQKGDIAEGYSVSREKKESFPLTVTSAQKNPTAFYLCASSPQTATDTQYFGPGTRLTVL.